The 12 T cell receptor beta chains below come from one sample, sequenced in a study of cytomegalovirus exposure and HLA in healthy donors. The assay was immunoSEQ multiplex PCR, and TCRdb's table has in-frame clones only and misses some. There are around 160,000 clones in the sample; 88% occur only once, and roughly 3% lies in the top ten. The sample consisted of PBMCs. These receptors were taken from a man aged 18 to 30 in good health and CMV-seronegative.

The chain couples TRBV27 to TRBJ1-1; D is undetermined. The CDR3 is made up of 15 amino acids. The V and J ends lost 6 bases and 3 bases respectively, with 17 bases between them. Germline lookup yields CDR1 MNHEY and CDR2 SMNVEV (reference sequence). CDR3 sequence (DNA): TGTGCCAGCAGGCTCGGGTCAGTGAGGGACACTGAAGCTTTCTTT. Its translation is CASRLGSVRDTEAFF.

With respect to this clone: The sample contains more than one DNA sequence encoding this CDR3. The gene calls are TRBV6-1 and TRBJ1-1, with D hard to call. The length of the CDR3 is 14 residues. Germline loops: CDR1 MNHNS, CDR2 SASEGT. V was trimmed by 1 base and J by 1 base, leaving 7 bases between them. CDR3 amino acids: CASSEGPGNTEAFF. CDR3 nucleotide sequence: TGTGCCAGCAGTGAAGGCCCAGGGAACACTGAAGCTTTCTTT.

The chain recombines TRBV10-1 with TRBJ2-5, with a weak D call TRBD2 (6 bases). The CDR3 is made up of 15 amino acids. Deletions cut 0 bases from V and 4 bases from J, with 12 bases between. Looked up from germline, CDR1 is WNHNN and CDR2 is SYGVQD (reference sequence). The chain's CDR3 is CASSESFNSGETQYF. The CDR3 region has the DNA TGCGCCAGCAGTGAGTCGTTTAATAGCGGAGAGACCCAGTACTTC.

This clone was seen only a few times. The CDR3 sequence: CASRTSASYEQYF. As DNA, the CDR3 is TGTGCCAGCAGAACTAGCGCGTCGTACGAGCAGTACTTC. This sequence joins TRBV6-6 and TRBJ2-7; 7 bases align to TRBD2. Germline CDR1 MNHNY, CDR2 SVGAGI (reference sequence). The V and J ends lost 6 bases and 4 bases, in that order; junction bases with no gene match: 6. This CDR3 spans 13 amino acids.

The chain links TRBV11-2 to TRBJ2-4; 7 bases align to TRBD2. CDR1 is SGHAT, CDR2 FQNNGV, per germline. Losses at the gene ends were 3 bases for V and 1 base for J; bases not matched to a gene: 15. The CDR3 loop spans 19 amino acids. The CDR3 DNA follows: TGTGCCAGCAGCTTGTCATTCGGGCTAGCGGAGGGGGCCAAAAACATTCAGTACTTC. This encodes CASSLSFGLAEGAKNIQYF.

The rearrangement joins TRBV5-3 to TRBJ1-4, with 8 positions matching TRBD1. TRBV5-3 is an open reading frame, and its role is uncertain. The CDR3 is made up of 14 amino acids. Germline trimming cut 4 bases from V and 8 bases from J; bases unmatched to any gene: 7. CDR3 DNA sequence: TGTGCCAGAAGCCGGACAGGGCTTAGAGAAAAACTGTTTTTT. This encodes CARSRTGLREKLFF.

This chain joins TRBV7-9 and TRBJ1-4, with TRBD1 matching over 11 bases. CDR1 and CDR2 from the germline V gene are SEHNR and FQNEAQ (reference sequence). The CDR3 has 15 residues. The junction had 2 bases not matched to a gene; V was cut back by 3 bases and J by 5 bases. The CDR3 DNA sequence: TGTGCCAGCAGCTTCGGGACAGGGGGAAATGAAAAACTGTTTTTT. Amino acid sequence: CASSFGTGGNEKLFF.

This chain joins TRBV27 and TRBJ1-1, with a tentative D call TRBD1 (5 bases). CDR3 length: 14 residues. Trimming pared 3 bases from V and 1 base from J, leaving 9 bases between. Per germline, CDR1 MNHEY and CDR2 SMNVEV (reference sequence). CDR3 sequence (DNA): TGTGCCAGCAGTTTCGGACATACGAACACTGAAGCTTTCTTT. It codes for CASSFGHTNTEAFF.

The gene calls are TRBV11-2 and TRBJ2-3; 10 nucleotides align to TRBD1. V lost 4 bases to trimming and J lost 6 bases; unmatched junction nucleotides: 7. The CDR3 has 15 amino acids. The germline gives CDR1 SGHAT, CDR2 FQNNGV. The CDR3 DNA reads as TGTGCCAGCAGCTCCCGACAGGGGGCGACGGATACGCAGTATTTT. As protein: CASSSRQGATDTQYF.

The rearrangement joins TRBV7-9 to TRBJ2-7, with a possible D match to TRBD2 (6 bases). Trimming took 8 bases from V and 2 from J, leaving 19 bases between them. This CDR3 region has 15 residues. Germline-derived CDR1 and CDR2 are SEHNR and FQNEAQ (reference sequence). The CDR3 loop reads CASGLGVGGTYEQYF. As DNA, the CDR3 is TGTGCCAGCGGGCTTGGCGTCGGCGGGACCTACGAGCAGTACTTC.

The chain carries TRBV13 and TRBJ2-1, with 8 bases that match TRBD2. CDR3 size: 15 residues. CDR1 is PRHDT and CDR2 is FYEKMQ in the germline V gene (reference sequence). Losses at the gene ends were 3 bases for V and 7 bases for J; bases not matched to a gene: 8. CDR3 DNA: TGTGCCAGCAGCTTGAGGGTAGCGGGATATAATGAGCAGTTCTTC. Translation gives CASSLRVAGYNEQFF.

The chain carries TRBV6-1 and TRBJ1-2, with TRBD1 matching over 9 bases. CDR3 length equals 14 residues. The J segment lost 7 bases and the V segment lost 6 bases, leaving 9 bases of the junction unmatched. Germline CDR1 reads MNHNS; CDR2 reads SASEGT. CDR3 DNA: TGTGCCAGCAGACTCGGACAGGGGAGGTCTGGCTACACCTTC. It yields the protein CASRLGQGRSGYTF.